Shown below are 3 T cell receptor beta chains from a single sample sequenced in a study of T cells after yellow fever vaccination. TCRdb reanalysed the 5' RACE reads using MiXCR and keeps one entry per CDR3 protein. This table holds around 68,000 distinct CDR3 sequences, around 7.1% found once. The sample here was CD8+ T cells sorted from PBMCs, taken more than 8 days after the first yellow fever vaccination. These receptors all stem from a man between 18 and 35 years old who received the YFV17D yellow fever vaccine.

This clonotype was counted many times. The CDR3 here is CASSVLGLDPAEQFF. CDR3 in DNA: TGTGCCAGTAGTGTCCTGGGACTGGATCCAGCGGAGCAGTTCTTC. V and J are TRBV19 and TRBJ2-1, with a tentative D call TRBD2 (6 bases). The V end lost 5 bases, the J end lost 10 bases, and 21 bases lay between the germline ends. This CDR3 contains 15 residues. The V gene's germline CDR1 is LNHDA and CDR2 SQIVND (reference sequence).

This clonotype was seen many times. This sequence joins TRBV4-1 and TRBJ2-1; D gene unclear. CDR1 MGHRA and CDR2 YSYEKL come from the germline V gene. This CDR3 spans 15 amino acids. The V end lost 3 bases, the J end lost 0 bases, and 9 bases lay between the germline ends. The chain's CDR3 is CASSHAVSSYNEQFF. The CDR3 bases are TGCGCCAGCAGCCATGCAGTGAGCTCCTACAATGAGCAGTTCTTC.

This chain joins TRBV7-8 and TRBJ2-7; possibly TRBD2 for D (7 bases). Germline V gene lookup returns CDR1 SGHVS and CDR2 FQNEAQ. The CDR3 length is 15 residues. V lost 3 bases and J lost 1, with 13 bases in between. The CDR3, as DNA: TGTGCCAGCAGCTTTGGGGGGGGCCCATCCTACGAGCAGTACGTC. Translation: CASSFGGGPSYEQYV.